Shown below are 27 T cell receptor beta chains from a single sample sequenced in a study of blood T cell repertoires in COVID-19. The method was immunoSEQ multiplex PCR; TCRdb's version includes in-frame clones alone and lacks a portion of them. The profile shows approximately 190,000 clones, approximately 90% of them singletons. Material: peripheral blood. These TCRs come from a woman aged 40 to 50 who had recovered from COVID-19.

J is TRBJ2-4 and V is TRBV19, with TRBD1 matching over 8 bases. The CDR3 is made up of 14 amino acids. V shed 6 bases, J shed 9 bases, and the junction held 10 bases outside the gene matches. In germline, CDR1 is LNHDA, CDR2 SQIVND (reference sequence). The CDR3 DNA is TGTGCCAGTAGCCCGGACAGGGAGCGGAGCATTCAGTACTTC. Its translation: CASSPDRERSIQYF.

The V call is TRBV19, the J call TRBJ1-5; unclear D gene. The germline V gene has CDR1 LNHDA and CDR2 SQIVND (reference sequence). The V end lost 5 bases, the J end lost 9 bases, and 17 bases lay between the germline ends. CDR3 length: 14 residues. The CDR3 region is CASSPTTGRRPQHF. CDR3 in DNA: TGTGCCAGTAGTCCGACGACCGGGAGGCGGCCCCAGCATTTT.

The chain carries TRBV19 and TRBJ2-7; 8 bases line up with TRBD1. The CDR3 has 15 residues. Trimming took 3 bases from V and 3 from J; bases not matched to a gene: 7. Germline V gene sequence: CDR1 LNHDA, CDR2 SQIVND (reference sequence). The CDR3 region has the DNA TGTGCCAGTAGTATGTATTGGGACAGGAGCTACGAGCAGTACTTC. The encoded protein is CASSMYWDRSYEQYF.

This chain uses TRBV5-6 with TRBJ2-7; 11 bases map to TRBD2. The germline gives CDR1 SGHDT, CDR2 YYEEEE. The CDR3 runs 15 residues. The trim removed 5 bases at V and 2 bases at J, leaving 6 bases unmatched. CDR3 in DNA: TGTGCCAGCAGGGCAGGGACTAGCGGTCCCTACGAGCAGTACTTC. Translated, it gives CASRAGTSGPYEQYF.

This clone was detected only a few times. The genes are TRBV2 and TRBJ2-7; D remains unclear. From germline, CDR1 is SNHLY and CDR2 FYNNEI. The V end lost 3 bases, the J end lost 6 bases, and 6 bases lay between the germline ends. The CDR3 totals 11 residues. CDR3 sequence reads: CASSDLLEQYF. For the CDR3, the DNA is TGTGCCAGCAGTGACTTACTCGAGCAGTACTTC.

V is TRBV6-2 or TRBV6-3 and J is TRBJ1-2; D is ambiguous. The germline V gene encodes CDR1 MNHEY and CDR2 SVGEGT. This CDR3 spans 14 amino acids. The V and J ends lost 6 bases and 7 bases respectively, with 18 bases between them. CDR3 loop: CASSRGLLQGGYTF. The CDR3 nucleotides read TGTGCCAGCAGCCGCGGCCTATTACAAGGTGGCTACACCTTC.

The chain joins TRBV7-9 to TRBJ2-5, with TRBD1 matching over 7 bases. This CDR3 has 14 residues. V trimming: 5 bases; J trimming: 1 base; junction bases outside the gene matches: 4. Germline CDR1 and CDR2: SEHNR and FQNEAQ (reference sequence). CDR3 sequence reads: CASSPGQVQETQYF. DNA of the CDR3: TGTGCCAGCAGCCCCGGACAGGTCCAAGAGACCCAGTACTTC.

This sequence joins TRBV6-1 and TRBJ1-2; D uncertain. V was trimmed by 5 bases and J by 1 base, leaving 8 bases between them. This CDR3 contains 13 residues. CDR1 MNHNS and CDR2 SASEGT come from the germline V gene. The CDR3, as DNA: TGTGCCAGCAGTCCTGGCAGTAACTATGGCTACACCTTC. This codes for CASSPGSNYGYTF.

In its sample, this clone was seen once. The genes are TRBV11-2 and TRBJ2-7; D is unresolved. The CDR3 spans 11 residues. Trimming shortened V by 7 bases and J by 3 bases, and 7 bases separated the two germline ends. Germline V gene lookup returns CDR1 SGHAT and CDR2 FQNNGV. In DNA, the CDR3 is TGTGCCAGCAACTCCTTCTACGAGCAGTACTTC. Protein: CASNSFYEQYF.

This clone was seen once. The chain links TRBV6-5 to TRBJ2-6, with D tentatively TRBD1 (6 bases). The germline CDR1 and CDR2 sequences are MNHEY and SVGAGI. Trimming removed 4 bases at V and 0 bases at J, with 10 bases between. The CDR3 extends over 16 amino acids. CDR3 in amino acids: CASSLTGLSGANVLTF. CDR3 in DNA: TGTGCCAGCAGTTTAACAGGGCTCTCTGGGGCCAACGTCCTGACTTTC.

The chain links TRBV11-3 to TRBJ2-1, with TRBD2 as a possible D gene (5 bases). CDR3 length: 15 residues. Germline lookup yields CDR1 SGHNT and CDR2 YENEEA. V gave up 8 bases and J gave up 0 bases, with 14 bases separating them. The CDR3 reads CASSPDSYSYNEQFF. The CDR3 DNA follows: TGTGCCAGCTCACCGGACTCTTACTCCTACAATGAGCAGTTCTTC.

CDR3 DNA sequence: TGTGCCAGCAGACGACAGGGGGGTGGAAACACCATATATTTT. Encoded protein: CASRRQGGGNTIYF. The chain has TRBV6-5 and TRBJ1-3; 9 bases line up with TRBD1. With 6 bases clipped from V and 3 bases from J, the junction kept 3 bases outside the gene matches. The germline CDR1 and CDR2 sequences are MNHEY and SVGAGI. The CDR3 extends over 14 amino acids.

This rearrangement joins TRBV5-1 to TRBJ2-3, with 14 bases aligning to TRBD2. V lost 4 bases, J lost 4 bases, and 2 bases stayed unmatched. The CDR3 consists of 15 residues. CDR1 is SGHRS, CDR2 YFSETQ, per germline. The CDR3 region is CASSPGLAGADTQYF. The CDR3 nucleotides are TGCGCCAGCAGCCCGGGACTAGCGGGGGCAGATACGCAGTATTTT.

V is TRBV5-1 and J is TRBJ2-5, with TRBD2 identical over 9 bases. Germline V gene data show CDR1 as SGHRS and CDR2 as YFSETQ. This CDR3 is 14 amino acids long. V lost 6 bases, J lost 5 bases, and 8 bases stayed unmatched. In DNA, the CDR3 is TGCGCCAGCAAAACGGGAGCGGGAGGTGAGACCCAGTACTTC. Protein: CASKTGAGGETQYF.

The V call is TRBV9, the J call TRBJ2-6; D is ambiguous. V lost 4 bases to trimming and J lost 4 bases, with 12 bases between them. The CDR3 contains 15 residues. The germline gives CDR1 SGDLS, CDR2 YYNGEE. CDR3 in amino acids: CASSPRSYGANVLTF. The CDR3, as DNA: TGTGCCAGCAGCCCTCGGTCGTACGGGGCCAACGTCCTGACTTTC.

The chain is built from TRBV6-6 and TRBJ2-1, with TRBD1 matching 10 bases. CDR3 length: 16 amino acids. Trimming removed 5 bases from V and 4 bases from J; junction bases left unmatched: 8. Germline V gene lookup returns CDR1 MNHNY and CDR2 SVGAGI (reference sequence). The CDR3 protein is CASSGWGTGVYNEQFF. CDR3 bases: TGTGCCAGCAGTGGGTGGGGGACAGGGGTTTACAATGAGCAGTTCTTC.

The V call is TRBV27, the J call TRBJ2-7; D may be TRBD2 (6 bases). CDR1 is MNHEY, CDR2 SMNVEV, per germline (reference sequence). Deletions cut 8 bases from V and 3 bases from J, with 14 bases between. The CDR3 is 13 amino acids. The CDR3 coding sequence is TGTGCCAGCGGACGGACGGGGGACTACGAGCAGTACTTC. Its translation: CASGRTGDYEQYF.

This clone was picked up one time. The V and J genes are TRBV6-1 and TRBJ1-3; D remains ambiguous. The CDR3 is 15 amino acids. Trimming removed 0 bases at V and 0 bases at J, with 6 bases between. CDR1 MNHNS and CDR2 SASEGT come from the germline V gene. CDR3 sequence reads: CASSEAIYSGNTIYF. The CDR3 nucleotides are TGTGCCAGCAGTGAAGCGATCTACTCTGGAAACACCATATATTTT.

This chain uses TRBV19 with TRBJ2-4, with 9 bases fitting TRBD1. CDR3 size: 14 residues. From germline, CDR1 is LNHDA and CDR2 SQIVND (reference sequence). The V and J ends lost 4 bases and 7 bases, in that order; junction bases with no gene match: 5. DNA of the CDR3: TGTGCCAGTAGTACCGGGACAGGGAGGAACATTCAGTACTTC. It translates to CASSTGTGRNIQYF.

This clone was counted only a few times. V and J are TRBV4-2 and TRBJ2-7; tentatively, D is TRBD2 (6 bases). The germline gives CDR1 LGHNA, CDR2 YNFKEQ. This CDR3 is built from 15 residues. The ends were cut back, 6 bases at V and 4 bases at J, with 19 bases in the middle. CDR3 in DNA: TGTGCCAGCAGTGAAACTAGCTCCCCACAATACGAGCAGTACTTC. Its protein is CASSETSSPQYEQYF.

The chain joins TRBV6-5 to TRBJ2-1, with TRBD1 matching over 7 bases. Unmatched junction bases numbered 5, after V lost 0 bases and J lost 9 bases. Looked up from germline, CDR1 is MNHEY and CDR2 is SVGAGI. The CDR3 is 14 residues long. Here the CDR3 reads CASSYSQGTGEQFF. CDR3 DNA: TGTGCCAGCAGTTACTCACAGGGGACGGGTGAGCAGTTCTTC.

This chain connects TRBV6-5 to TRBJ2-3, with D maybe TRBD2 (6 bases). The CDR3 has 13 amino acids. Per the germline V gene, CDR1 is MNHEY and CDR2 is SVGAGI. The ends were cut back, 6 bases at V and 6 bases at J, with 13 bases in the middle. Here the CDR3 DNA reads TGTGCCAGCAGGACCGGAGGGCGGGATACGCAGTATTTT. Amino acid sequence: CASRTGGRDTQYF.

This clone appeared a single time. The chain recombines TRBV29-1 with TRBJ2-5; D is possibly TRBD1 (5 bases). CDR1 is SQVTM, CDR2 ANQGSEA, per germline. This CDR3 contains 13 residues. With 5 bases removed from V and 2 bases from J, the gap between germline ends came to 12 bases. CDR3 nucleotide sequence: TGCAGCGTTCGCCAGGGCGCACAAGAGACCCAGTACTTC. Translated: CSVRQGAQETQYF.

The chain has TRBV6-5 and TRBJ1-1; no clear D gene. Germline assignment: CDR1 MNHEY and CDR2 SVGAGI. CDR3 length: 16 residues. The V end was cut by 2 bases, the J end by 6 bases, with 19 bases between. CDR3 bases: TGTGCCAGCAGTTACAGCGGCTATGGGCCGGACGCTGAAGCTTTCTTT. The encoded protein is CASSYSGYGPDAEAFF.

V and J are TRBV19 and TRBJ2-3; D is perhaps TRBD2 (6 bases). The CDR3 covers 17 residues. V was shortened by 3 bases and J by 6 bases, with 22 bases between the two germline ends. From germline, CDR1 is LNHDA and CDR2 SQIVND (reference sequence). The CDR3: CASSIRLRDSGADTQYF. The DNA for the CDR3 is TGTGCCAGTAGTATCAGGCTCAGGGACTCTGGAGCGGATACGCAGTATTTT. The complete variable domain, with remaining parts taken from reference TRBV19 and TRBJ2-3, reads DGGITQSPKYLFRKEGQNVTLSCEQNLNHDAMYWYRQDPGQGLRLIYYSQIVNDFQKGDIAEGYSVSREKKESFPLTVTSAQKNPTAFYLCASSIRLRDSGADTQYFGPGTRLTVL.

The gene calls are TRBV27 and TRBJ1-5; D might be TRBD1 (6 bases). This CDR3 comprises 14 residues. CDR1 is MNHEY and CDR2 is SMNVEV in the germline V gene (reference sequence). Trimming stripped 5 bases from V and 6 bases from J, with 14 bases between. The CDR3 region has the DNA TGTGCCAGCAGTCCTCGACAGGATGCTCAGCCCCAGCATTTT. It yields the protein CASSPRQDAQPQHF.

This chain links TRBV15 with TRBJ2-3; possibly TRBD1 for D (6 bases). The CDR3 is 16 residues long. The V end lost 0 bases, the J end lost 5 bases, and 15 bases lay between the germline ends. The germline CDR1 and CDR2 sequences are LNHNV and YYDKDF (reference sequence). CDR3 DNA sequence: TGTGCCACCAGCAGAGAAAGGGGGTCAGGACAAGATACGCAGTATTTT. Translating gives CATSRERGSGQDTQYF.